The rows below give T cell receptor beta chains drawn from one sample of a study of T cell repertoires in cytomegalovirus infection. Their antigens remain unidentified. TCRdb fed the reads into MiXCR, producing one record per CDR3 protein. This sample has 830,000 or so distinct CDR3 sequences, with 32% found just once. The material sequenced was cultured CD8+ T cells from PBMCs, taken from culture after CMV antigen stimulation. The receptors were sampled from a human donor in good health (CMV status not recorded). Some clones in this sample may be carry-over from other donors' samples. CDR3s include the opening cysteine and the closing phenylalanine or tryptophan. The D gene is left open where the match is weak. Some rows mark clone size as missing; the rest say once, few, many or name a class of expanded clone.

size: many
V: TRBV12-3/TRBV12-4
J: TRBJ2-1
D: .
DNA: TGTGCCAGCAGTTTGAGTACTAGCCTTGAGCAGTTCTTC
CDR3: CASSLSTSLEQFF

size: .
V: TRBV20-1
J: TRBJ2-3
D: .
DNA: TGCAGTGCTAGCGATCTTACAGATACGCAGTATTTT
CDR3: CSASDLTDTQYF

size: few
V: TRBV4-1
J: TRBJ1-1
D: TRBD1
DNA: TGCGCCAGCAGCCAAGATATAGGGGGACAGGGTTTCCCTGAAGCTTTCTTT
CDR3: CASSQDIGGQGFPEAFF

size: .
V: TRBV12-3/TRBV12-4
J: TRBJ1-5
D: .
DNA: TGTGCCAGCAGTCCCCCCGGGGCGGCTTATAGCAATCAGCCCCAGCATTTT
CDR3: CASSPPGAAYSNQPQHF

size: many
V: TRBV7-2
J: TRBJ1-4
D: .
DNA: TGTGCCAGCAGCTCCTACAAAAGTGAAAAACTGTTTTTT
CDR3: CASSSYKSEKLFF

size: .
V: TRBV29-1
J: TRBJ1-2
D: .
DNA: TGCAGCGTTGTGGGGGAGAGTCAGGAACGTGGCTACACCTTC
CDR3: CSVVGESQERGYTF

size: many
V: TRBV27
J: TRBJ1-1
D: TRBD1
DNA: TGTGCCAGCAGTTCCGGACAGGGTCCCTTAGCGGGCACTGAAGCTTTCTTT
CDR3: CASSSGQGPLAGTEAFF

size: few
V: TRBV2
J: TRBJ2-1
D: TRBD2
DNA: TGTGCCAGCCCGGGGGGCTCCTACAATGAGCAGTTCTTC
CDR3: CASPGGSYNEQFF

size: few
V: TRBV7-9
J: TRBJ2-6
D: .
DNA: TGTGCCAGCAGCTTAGAGGGCCGCGAGATTGGAGGACCTGGGGCCAACGTCCTGACTTTC
CDR3: CASSLEGREIGGPGANVLTF

size: .
V: TRBV19
J: TRBJ1-1
D: TRBD1
DNA: TGTGCCAGTAGTGAGGGACAGGCCACTGAAGCTTTCTTT
CDR3: CASSEGQATEAFF

size: few
V: TRBV19
J: TRBJ1-2
D: .
DNA: TGTGCCAGTAGTATAGGGGAAGGAGGAGGCTACACCTTC
CDR3: CASSIGEGGGYTF

size: few
V: TRBV6-6
J: TRBJ1-1
D: .
DNA: TGTGCTACTGCCGAAAGACAGAACACTGAAGCTTTCTTT
CDR3: CATAERQNTEAFF

size: few
V: TRBV5-5
J: TRBJ2-1
D: .
DNA: TGTGCCAGCAGCTTGGAGAGGATAAGCTCCTACAATGAGCAGTTCTTC
CDR3: CASSLERISSYNEQFF

size: .
V: TRBV7-8
J: TRBJ1-1
D: .
DNA: TGTGCCAGCAGCTTAGTTTACTCGCTGAACACTGAAGCTTTCTTT
CDR3: CASSLVYSLNTEAFF

size: few
V: TRBV29-1
J: TRBJ2-7
D: TRBD1
DNA: TGCAGCGTACTCTCGGGACAGGCCTACGAGCAGTACTTC
CDR3: CSVLSGQAYEQYF

size: .
V: TRBV27
J: TRBJ1-1
D: .
DNA: TGTGCCAGCAGTGAAGATGGAGACACTGAAGCTTTCTTT
CDR3: CASSEDGDTEAFF

size: .
V: TRBV2
J: TRBJ1-4
D: .
DNA: TGTGCCAGTACCGAGTGGACTAATGAAAAACTGTTTTTT
CDR3: CASTEWTNEKLFF

size: .
V: TRBV6-2/TRBV6-3
J: TRBJ2-5
D: .
DNA: TGTGCCAGCAGTTACTTTACAGAGACCCAGTACTTC
CDR3: CASSYFTETQYF

size: .
V: TRBV11-2
J: TRBJ2-5
D: .
DNA: TGTGCCAGCAGCCCAGACGGACGGGGGACCCAGTACTTC
CDR3: CASSPDGRGTQYF

size: few
V: TRBV19
J: TRBJ2-1
D: .
DNA: TGTGCCAGTAGTATAAGACGCGGGGCTTCCTACAATGAGCAGTTCTTC
CDR3: CASSIRRGASYNEQFF

size: .
V: TRBV7-6
J: TRBJ2-2
D: .
DNA: TGTGCCAGCTGGAGCGAGAAGAACACCGGGGAGCTGTTTTTT
CDR3: CASWSEKNTGELFF

size: many
V: TRBV7-2
J: TRBJ1-6
D: .
DNA: TGTGCCAGCAGCGCGGGCCGGGGGCATAATTCACCCCTCCACTTT
CDR3: CASSAGRGHNSPLHF

size: .
V: TRBV5-1
J: TRBJ1-1
D: TRBD1
DNA: TGCGCCAGCAGCTTTACTTGGACAGGTTGGACTGAAGCTTTCTTT
CDR3: CASSFTWTGWTEAFF

size: few
V: TRBV19
J: TRBJ1-1
D: TRBD1
DNA: TGTGCCAGTAGTATCGGACAGGGGGCCGGGAACACTGAAGCTTTCTTT
CDR3: CASSIGQGAGNTEAFF

size: .
V: TRBV2
J: TRBJ1-2
D: .
DNA: TGTGCCAGCGGAACCTGGGGCACCTTC
CDR3: CASGTWGTF

size: .
V: TRBV12-3/TRBV12-4
J: TRBJ1-6
D: .
DNA: TGTGCCAGCAGCCCCCCGGGGGATTCACCCCTCCACTTT
CDR3: CASSPPGDSPLHF

size: few
V: TRBV4-3
J: TRBJ2-2
D: .
DNA: TGCGCCAGCAGCCAAGATAGGCAGGGGTTCGTCGGGGAGCTGTTTTTT
CDR3: CASSQDRQGFVGELFF

size: few
V: TRBV7-9
J: TRBJ2-1
D: .
DNA: TGTGCCAGCAGCTTAGGGGTATGGGGGCCTAACAATGAGCAGTTCTTC
CDR3: CASSLGVWGPNNEQFF

size: few
V: TRBV28
J: TRBJ2-1
D: .
DNA: TGTGCCAGCAGTTTAGGTCAGGTGGTCTACAATGAGCAGTTCTTC
CDR3: CASSLGQVVYNEQFF

size: .
V: TRBV20-1
J: TRBJ1-5
D: .
DNA: TGCAGTGCTAGAGAGGTTTCCTCTCAGCCCCAGCATTTT
CDR3: CSAREVSSQPQHF

size: many
V: TRBV6-2/TRBV6-3
J: TRBJ2-4
D: .
DNA: TGTGCCAGCAGCCTTTATTTTAGGACAGCGGGAAACATTCAGTACTTC
CDR3: CASSLYFRTAGNIQYF

size: few
V: TRBV4-1
J: TRBJ1-1
D: .
DNA: TGCGCCAGCAGCCAAGAGTGGGTCCAGGTACAAGCTTTCTTT
CDR3: CASSQEWVQVQAFF

size: few
V: TRBV11-2
J: TRBJ1-2
D: .
DNA: TGTGCCAGCAGCTTAACCATGGGGGGCTACACCTTC
CDR3: CASSLTMGGYTF

size: .
V: TRBV6-5
J: TRBJ2-3
D: .
DNA: TGTGCCAGCAGTTACTACGGGACTAGCACAGATACGCAGTATTTT
CDR3: CASSYYGTSTDTQYF

size: few
V: TRBV27
J: TRBJ2-7
D: TRBD1
DNA: TGTGCCAGCAGTTTAGCGGCAGGGGGCGGCTACGAGCAGTACTTC
CDR3: CASSLAAGGGYEQYF

size: medium-sized
V: TRBV27
J: TRBJ2-7
D: .
DNA: TGTGCCAGCAGTCCGATCCAGGTACAACAGAGCACCCATTCCTACGAGCAGTACTTC
CDR3: CASSPIQVQQSTHSYEQYF

size: few
V: TRBV7-6
J: TRBJ2-6
D: TRBD1
DNA: TGTGCCAGCAGCTTCCAAGCCGGGACAGGGGAGACTGGGGCCAACGTCCTGACTTTC
CDR3: CASSFQAGTGETGANVLTF

size: .
V: TRBV7-3
J: TRBJ2-2
D: .
DNA: TGTGCCAGCAGCCCCTGGGAACAGAGAAACACCGGGGAGCTGTTTTTT
CDR3: CASSPWEQRNTGELFF

size: few
V: TRBV2
J: TRBJ1-2
D: .
DNA: TGTGCCGCCCTTCTCAGATCAACTGACCCTAACTATGGCTACACCTTC
CDR3: CAALLRSTDPNYGYTF

size: .
V: TRBV14
J: TRBJ2-2
D: .
DNA: TGTGCCAGCAGCCAAGCTGGGTCAAACAATGGGCTGTTTTTT
CDR3: CASSQAGSNNGLFF

size: .
V: TRBV10-3
J: TRBJ1-5
D: .
DNA: TGTGCCATCAGTACTACCCCCCTGGGGGACAATCAGCCCCAGCATTTT
CDR3: CAISTTPLGDNQPQHF

size: few
V: TRBV5-6
J: TRBJ2-4
D: TRBD1
DNA: TGTGCCAGCAGCCCGGGACAGGGGTTCGCCAAAAACATTCAGTACTTC
CDR3: CASSPGQGFAKNIQYF

size: few
V: TRBV5-1
J: TRBJ2-1
D: TRBD2
DNA: TGCGCCAGCAGCCCGGAGGGTAGCGGGGGCGAGCAGTTCTTC
CDR3: CASSPEGSGGEQFF

size: few
V: TRBV12-3/TRBV12-4
J: TRBJ2-1
D: TRBD2
DNA: TGTGCCAGCAGACGCGGACTAGCCGAGGAGCAGTTCTTC
CDR3: CASRRGLAEEQFF

size: few
V: TRBV6-5
J: TRBJ2-1
D: .
DNA: TGTGCCAGCAGTTACTCCCTGGACAATGAGCAGTTCTTC
CDR3: CASSYSLDNEQFF

size: few
V: TRBV6-2/TRBV6-3
J: TRBJ1-1
D: .
DNA: TGTGCCAGCAGTCTCGGGAAGGGAGCCACTGAAGCTTTCTTT
CDR3: CASSLGKGATEAFF

size: few
V: TRBV20-1
J: TRBJ1-2
D: .
DNA: TGCAGTGCCGTTTCGACGGAGACCGGACGCGGCTACACCTTC
CDR3: CSAVSTETGRGYTF

size: few
V: TRBV7-4
J: TRBJ2-7
D: TRBD1
DNA: TGTGCCAGCAGCTTTTTAGCTCGGACAGGGAGCGAGCAGTACTTC
CDR3: CASSFLARTGSEQYF

size: .
V: TRBV12-3/TRBV12-4
J: TRBJ2-1
D: .
DNA: TGTGCCAGCAGTTTAATGGAAGGGGCCTCCAACAATGAGCAGTTCTTC
CDR3: CASSLMEGASNNEQFF

size: .
V: TRBV7-2
J: TRBJ1-2
D: .
DNA: TGTGCCAGCAGCATAACAGATAATAACTATGGCTACACCTTC
CDR3: CASSITDNNYGYTF

size: .
V: TRBV14
J: TRBJ1-2
D: .
DNA: TGTGCCAGCAGCCCTGTTCTGAGGGATAACTATGGCTACACCTTC
CDR3: CASSPVLRDNYGYTF

size: .
V: TRBV2
J: TRBJ1-2
D: .
DNA: TGTGCCAGCCCTCCGGGGGGGCGCGGGTATGGCTACACCTTC
CDR3: CASPPGGRGYGYTF